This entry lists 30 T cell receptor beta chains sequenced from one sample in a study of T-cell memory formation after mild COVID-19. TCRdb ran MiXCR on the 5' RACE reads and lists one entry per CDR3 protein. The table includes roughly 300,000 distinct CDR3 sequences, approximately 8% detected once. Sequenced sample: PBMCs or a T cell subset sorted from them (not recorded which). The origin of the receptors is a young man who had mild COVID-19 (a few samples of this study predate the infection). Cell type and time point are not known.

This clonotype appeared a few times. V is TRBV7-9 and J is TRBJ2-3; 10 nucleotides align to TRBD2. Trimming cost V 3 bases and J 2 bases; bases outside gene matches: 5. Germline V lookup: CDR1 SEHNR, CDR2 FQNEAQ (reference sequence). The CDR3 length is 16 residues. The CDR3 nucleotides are TGTGCCAGCAGCTTTTGGACTAGCGGATTCACAGATACGCAGTATTTT. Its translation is CASSFWTSGFTDTQYF.

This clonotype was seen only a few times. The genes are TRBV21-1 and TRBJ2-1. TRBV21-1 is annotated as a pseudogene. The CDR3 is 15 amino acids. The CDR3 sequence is CASSKGQVRVNEQFF. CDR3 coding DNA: TGTGCCAGCAGCAAAGGGCAGGTCCGAGTCAATGAGCAGTTCTTC.

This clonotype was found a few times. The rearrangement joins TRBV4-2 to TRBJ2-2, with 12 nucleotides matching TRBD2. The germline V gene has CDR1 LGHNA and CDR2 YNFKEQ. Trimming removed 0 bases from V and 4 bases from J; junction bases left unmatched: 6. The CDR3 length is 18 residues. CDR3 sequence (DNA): TGTGCCAGCAGCCAAGATGTGCTAGCGGGGGGGATCACCGGGGAGCTGTTTTTT. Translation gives CASSQDVLAGGITGELFF.

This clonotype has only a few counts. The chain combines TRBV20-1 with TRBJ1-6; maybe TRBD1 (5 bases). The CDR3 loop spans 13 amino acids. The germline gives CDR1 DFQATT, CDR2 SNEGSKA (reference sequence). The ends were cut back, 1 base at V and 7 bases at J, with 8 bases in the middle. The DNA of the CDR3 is TGCAGTGCTAGAGTTCGACAGAATTCACCCCTCCACTTT. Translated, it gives CSARVRQNSPLHF.

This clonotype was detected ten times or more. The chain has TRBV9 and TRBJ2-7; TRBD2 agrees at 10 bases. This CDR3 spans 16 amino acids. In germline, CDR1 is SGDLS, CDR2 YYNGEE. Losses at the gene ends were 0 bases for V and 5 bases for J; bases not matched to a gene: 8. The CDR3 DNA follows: TGTGCCAGCAGCGTAGTTCGGACTAGCGGCATCCACGAGCAGTACTTC. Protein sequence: CASSVVRTSGIHEQYF.

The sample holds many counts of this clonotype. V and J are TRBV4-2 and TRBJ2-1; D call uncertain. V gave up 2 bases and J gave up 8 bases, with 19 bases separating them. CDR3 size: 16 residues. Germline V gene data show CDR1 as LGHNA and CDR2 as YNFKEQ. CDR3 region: CASSQPAARSIDEQFF. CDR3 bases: TGTGCCAGCAGCCAACCCGCGGCTAGAAGTATCGATGAGCAGTTCTTC.

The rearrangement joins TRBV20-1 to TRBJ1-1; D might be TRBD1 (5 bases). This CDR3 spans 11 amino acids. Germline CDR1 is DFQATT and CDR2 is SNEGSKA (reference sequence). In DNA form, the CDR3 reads TGCAGGGCAACAGGGAACACTGAAGCTTTCTTT. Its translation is CRATGNTEAFF.

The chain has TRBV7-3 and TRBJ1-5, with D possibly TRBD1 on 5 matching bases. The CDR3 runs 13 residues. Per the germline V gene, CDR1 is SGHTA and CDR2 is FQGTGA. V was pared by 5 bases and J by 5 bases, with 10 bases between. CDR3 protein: CASSPDTDQPQHF. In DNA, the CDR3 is TGTGCCAGCAGCCCGGACACGGATCAGCCCCAGCATTTT.

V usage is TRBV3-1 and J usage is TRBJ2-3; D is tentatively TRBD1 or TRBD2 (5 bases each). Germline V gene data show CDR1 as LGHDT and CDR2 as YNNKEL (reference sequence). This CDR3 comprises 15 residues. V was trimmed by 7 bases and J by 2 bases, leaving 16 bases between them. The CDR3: CASTLPGRPTDTQYF. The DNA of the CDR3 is TGTGCCAGCACCCTCCCGGGACGCCCCACAGATACGCAGTATTTT.

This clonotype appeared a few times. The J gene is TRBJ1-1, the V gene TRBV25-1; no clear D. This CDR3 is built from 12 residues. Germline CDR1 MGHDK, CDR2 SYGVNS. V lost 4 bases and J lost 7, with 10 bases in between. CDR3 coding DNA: TGTGCCAGCAGTGTGGGAGGGTTTGAAGCTTTCTTT. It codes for CASSVGGFEAFF.

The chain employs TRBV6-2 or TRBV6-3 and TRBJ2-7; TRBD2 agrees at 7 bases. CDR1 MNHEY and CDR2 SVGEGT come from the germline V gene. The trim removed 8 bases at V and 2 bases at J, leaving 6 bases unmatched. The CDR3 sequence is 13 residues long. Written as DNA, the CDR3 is TGTGCCAGCGGGCTAGCGGTCCCCTACGAGCAGTACTTC. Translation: CASGLAVPYEQYF.

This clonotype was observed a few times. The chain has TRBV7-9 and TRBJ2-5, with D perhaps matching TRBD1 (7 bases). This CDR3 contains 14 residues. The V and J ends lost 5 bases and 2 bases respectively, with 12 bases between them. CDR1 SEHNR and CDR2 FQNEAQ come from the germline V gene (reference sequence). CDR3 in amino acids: CASSGRGQQETQYF. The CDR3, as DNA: TGTGCCAGCAGCGGGCGGGGACAGCAAGAGACCCAGTACTTC.

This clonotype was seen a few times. The CDR3 DNA sequence: TGCGCCAGCAGCCAAGATGCCGGTTCTGGAAACACCATATATTTT. It is translated as CASSQDAGSGNTIYF. The chain has TRBV4-3 and TRBJ1-3, with unresolved D. CDR3 length equals 15 residues. V was cut by 0 bases and J by 1 base, with 7 bases left in between. Germline assignment: CDR1 LGHNA and CDR2 YSLEER.

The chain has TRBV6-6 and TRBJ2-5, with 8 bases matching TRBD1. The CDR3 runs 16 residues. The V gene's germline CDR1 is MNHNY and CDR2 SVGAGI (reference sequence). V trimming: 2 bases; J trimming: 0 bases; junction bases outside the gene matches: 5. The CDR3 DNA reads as TGTGCCAGCAGTTACGGGACAGGCCGCAACCAAGAGACCCAGTACTTC. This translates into CASSYGTGRNQETQYF.

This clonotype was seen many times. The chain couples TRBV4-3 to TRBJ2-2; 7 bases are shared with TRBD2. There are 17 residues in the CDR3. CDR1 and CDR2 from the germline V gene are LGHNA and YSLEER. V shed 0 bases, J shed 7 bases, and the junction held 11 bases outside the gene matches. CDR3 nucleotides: TGCGCCAGCAGCCAAGATAGAGAGGGGAGGGCGAGCGGGGAGCTGTTTTTT. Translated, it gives CASSQDREGRASGELFF.

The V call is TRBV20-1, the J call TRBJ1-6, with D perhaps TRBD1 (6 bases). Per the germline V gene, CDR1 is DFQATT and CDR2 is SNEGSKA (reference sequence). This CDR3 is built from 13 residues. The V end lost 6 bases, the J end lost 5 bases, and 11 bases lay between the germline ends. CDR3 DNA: TGCAGTGCAATACAGGGAAATAATTCACCCCTCCACTTT. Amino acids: CSAIQGNNSPLHF.

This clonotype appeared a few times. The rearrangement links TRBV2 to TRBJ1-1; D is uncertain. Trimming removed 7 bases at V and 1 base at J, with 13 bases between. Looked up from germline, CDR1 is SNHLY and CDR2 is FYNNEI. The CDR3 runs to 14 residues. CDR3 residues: CASKAGRSNTEAFF. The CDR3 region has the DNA TGTGCCAGCAAGGCGGGGAGATCGAACACTGAAGCTTTCTTT.

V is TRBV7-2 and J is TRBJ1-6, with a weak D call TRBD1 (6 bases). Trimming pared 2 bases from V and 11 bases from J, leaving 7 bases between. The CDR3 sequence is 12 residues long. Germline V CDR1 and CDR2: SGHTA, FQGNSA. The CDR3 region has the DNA TGTGCCAGCAGCTTACAGGGGACACCCCTCCACTTT. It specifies CASSLQGTPLHF.

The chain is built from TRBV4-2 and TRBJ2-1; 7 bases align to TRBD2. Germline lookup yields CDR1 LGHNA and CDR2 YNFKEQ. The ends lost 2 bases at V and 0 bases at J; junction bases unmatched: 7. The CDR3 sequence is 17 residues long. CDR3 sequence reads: CASSQTTSGDSYNEQFF. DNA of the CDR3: TGTGCCAGCAGCCAAACGACAAGCGGGGACTCCTACAATGAGCAGTTCTTC.

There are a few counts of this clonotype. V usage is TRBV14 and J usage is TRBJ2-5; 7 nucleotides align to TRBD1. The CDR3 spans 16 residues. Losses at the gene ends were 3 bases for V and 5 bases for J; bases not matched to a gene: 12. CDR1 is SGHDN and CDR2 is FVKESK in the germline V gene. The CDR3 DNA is TGTGCCAGCAGCCAGGACAGGAGGCCCACGGGGGAGACCCAGTACTTC. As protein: CASSQDRRPTGETQYF.

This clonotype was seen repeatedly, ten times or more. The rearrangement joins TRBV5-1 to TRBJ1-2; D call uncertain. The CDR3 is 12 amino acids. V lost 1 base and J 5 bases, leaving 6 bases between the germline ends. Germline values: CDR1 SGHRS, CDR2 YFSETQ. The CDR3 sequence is CASSLYRYGYTF. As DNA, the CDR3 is TGCGCCAGCAGCTTGTATCGGTATGGCTACACCTTC.

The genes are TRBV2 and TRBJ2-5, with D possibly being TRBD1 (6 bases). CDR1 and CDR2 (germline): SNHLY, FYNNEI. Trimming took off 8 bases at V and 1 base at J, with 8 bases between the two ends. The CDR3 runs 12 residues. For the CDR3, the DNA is TGTGCCAGCCACAGGGTCCAAGAGACCCAGTACTTC. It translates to CASHRVQETQYF.

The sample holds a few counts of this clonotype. The CDR3 DNA follows: TGTGCCAGCAGCCCTAGCGGGGGGGCCTTGGGTGAGCAGTTCTTC. It codes for CASSPSGGALGEQFF. The genes are TRBV7-6 and TRBJ2-1; TRBD2 matches at 12 bases. CDR1 and CDR2 (germline): SGHVS, FNYEAQ. V dropped 5 bases and J dropped 9; count of bases not matched to a gene: 8. This CDR3 contains 15 residues.

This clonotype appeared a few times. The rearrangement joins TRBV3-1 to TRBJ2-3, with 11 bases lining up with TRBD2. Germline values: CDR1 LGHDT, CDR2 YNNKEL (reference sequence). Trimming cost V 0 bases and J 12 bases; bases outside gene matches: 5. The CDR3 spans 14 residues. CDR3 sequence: CASSQETSGEVQYF. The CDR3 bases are TGTGCCAGCAGCCAAGAGACTAGCGGGGAGGTACAGTATTTT.

The CDR3 sequence: CASSFAQSTEAFF. DNA for the CDR3: TGCGCCAGCAGCTTTGCTCAGAGCACTGAAGCTTTCTTT. The V and J genes are TRBV5-1 and TRBJ1-1; D not resolved. The CDR3 contains 13 residues. V lost 2 bases and J 4 bases, leaving 9 bases between the germline ends. Germline V gene lookup returns CDR1 SGHRS and CDR2 YFSETQ. The full variable domain, its missing parts supplied by reference TRBV5-1 and TRBJ1-1, is KAGVTQTPRYLIKTRGQQVTLSCSPISGHRSVSWYQQTPGQGLQFLFEYFSETQRNKGNFPGRFSGRQFSNSRSEMNVSTLELGDSALYLCASSFAQSTEAFFGQGTRLTVV.

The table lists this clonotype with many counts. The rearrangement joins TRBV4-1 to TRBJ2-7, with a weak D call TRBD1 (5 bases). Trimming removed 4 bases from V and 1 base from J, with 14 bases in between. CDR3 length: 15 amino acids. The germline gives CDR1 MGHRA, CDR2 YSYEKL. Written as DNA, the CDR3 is TGCGCCAGCAGCCCGACAGAGACCAAATCCTACGAGCAGTACTTC. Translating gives CASSPTETKSYEQYF.

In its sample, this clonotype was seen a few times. The CDR3: CASSHFLKAGGSTEAFF. As DNA, the CDR3 is TGCGCCAGCAGCCACTTCCTCAAGGCGGGAGGGAGCACTGAAGCTTTCTTT. J is TRBJ1-1 and V is TRBV4-1; D is unclear. Germline lookup yields CDR1 MGHRA and CDR2 YSYEKL. Trimming took 3 bases from V and 4 from J, leaving 21 bases between them. This CDR3 is 17 amino acids long.

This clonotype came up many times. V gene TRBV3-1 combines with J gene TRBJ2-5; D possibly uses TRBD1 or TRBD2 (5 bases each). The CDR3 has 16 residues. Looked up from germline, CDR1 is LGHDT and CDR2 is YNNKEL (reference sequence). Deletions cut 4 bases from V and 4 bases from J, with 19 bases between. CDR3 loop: CASSPRGQVGGETQYF. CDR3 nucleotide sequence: TGTGCCAGCAGCCCCCGGGGTCAGGTTGGGGGAGAGACCCAGTACTTC.

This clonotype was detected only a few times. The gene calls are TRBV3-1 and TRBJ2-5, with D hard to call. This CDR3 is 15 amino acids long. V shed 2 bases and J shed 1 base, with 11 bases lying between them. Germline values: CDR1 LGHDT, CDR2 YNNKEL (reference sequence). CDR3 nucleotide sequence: TGTGCCAGCAGCCAATACGGTGTGATCCAAGAGACCCAGTACTTC. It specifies CASSQYGVIQETQYF.

The CDR3 nucleotides are TGTGCCAGCAGCGTAGGGGCGGGGGCAGGGGAGACCCAGTACTTC. Amino acids: CASSVGAGAGETQYF. The V and J genes are TRBV9 and TRBJ2-5, with D possibly TRBD2 on 7 matching bases. Germline-derived CDR1 and CDR2 are SGDLS and YYNGEE. The CDR3 covers 15 residues. The V gene lost 0 bases and the J gene lost 5 bases, with 14 bases spanning the gap.